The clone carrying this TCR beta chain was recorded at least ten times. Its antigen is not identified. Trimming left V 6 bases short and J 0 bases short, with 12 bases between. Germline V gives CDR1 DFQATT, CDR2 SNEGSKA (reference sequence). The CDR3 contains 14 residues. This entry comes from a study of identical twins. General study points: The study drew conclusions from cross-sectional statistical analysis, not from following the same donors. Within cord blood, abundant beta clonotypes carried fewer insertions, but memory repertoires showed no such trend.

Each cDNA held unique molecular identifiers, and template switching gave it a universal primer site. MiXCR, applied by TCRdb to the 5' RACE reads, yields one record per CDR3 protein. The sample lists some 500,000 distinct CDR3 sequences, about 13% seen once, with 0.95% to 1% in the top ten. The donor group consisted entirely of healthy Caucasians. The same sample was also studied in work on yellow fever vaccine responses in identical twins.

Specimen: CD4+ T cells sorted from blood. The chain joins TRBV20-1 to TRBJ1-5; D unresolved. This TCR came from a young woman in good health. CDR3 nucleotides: TGCAGTGCCCGGGTCATACCTAGCAATCAGCCCCAGCATTTT. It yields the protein CSARVIPSNQPQHF.